This TCR beta chain was found in a study of beta chain features in type 1 diabetes. Overall study context: The samples had about 110,000,000 sorted cells examined in all.

Reverse transcribing all isolated RNA meant expressed TCRB transcripts were sequenced. Assay: immunoSEQ multiplex PCR; the TCRdb copy retains only in-frame clones and omits some. This table has 150,000 to 190,000 clones, about 8.1% appearing once. The CDR3 covers 18 residues. V lost 3 bases and J lost 3; bases outside the gene matches: 14. One heparinised draw of blood, averaging around 120 mL, came from each donor. Without exception, sorted populations had purity beyond 98%. The receptor was derived from a young man in good health. The chain is built from TRBV23-1 and TRBJ1-2; 9 nucleotides agree with TRBD1. Being an ORF, TRBV23-1 has a function that is uncertain. Input material: central memory CD4+ T cells from blood. CDR3 protein: CASSQADPGTGYHYGYTF. Here the CDR3 DNA reads TGCGCCAGCAGTCAGGCCGACCCCGGGACAGGGTATCACTATGGCTACACCTTC.